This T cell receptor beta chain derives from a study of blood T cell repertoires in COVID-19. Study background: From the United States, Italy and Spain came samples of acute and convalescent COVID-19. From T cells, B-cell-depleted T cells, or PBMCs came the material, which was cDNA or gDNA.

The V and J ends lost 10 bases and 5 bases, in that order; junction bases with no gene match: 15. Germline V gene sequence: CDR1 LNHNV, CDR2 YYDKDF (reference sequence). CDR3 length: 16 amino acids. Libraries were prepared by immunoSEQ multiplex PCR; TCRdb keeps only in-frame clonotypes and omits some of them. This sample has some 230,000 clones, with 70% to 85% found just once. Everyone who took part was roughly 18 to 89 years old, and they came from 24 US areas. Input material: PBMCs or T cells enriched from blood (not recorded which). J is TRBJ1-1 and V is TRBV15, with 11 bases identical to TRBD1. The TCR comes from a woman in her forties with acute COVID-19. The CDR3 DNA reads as TGTGCCAAACAAAGCCCAGGACAGGGGGCGCGGACTGAAGCTTTCTTT. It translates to CAKQSPGQGARTEAFF. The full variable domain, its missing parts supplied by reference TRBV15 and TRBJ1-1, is DAMVIQNPRYQVTQFGKPVTLSCSQTLNHNVMYWYQQKSSQAPKLLFHYYDKDFNNEADTPDNFQSRRPNTSFCFLDIRSPGLGDTAMYLCAKQSPGQGARTEAFFGQGTRLTVV.